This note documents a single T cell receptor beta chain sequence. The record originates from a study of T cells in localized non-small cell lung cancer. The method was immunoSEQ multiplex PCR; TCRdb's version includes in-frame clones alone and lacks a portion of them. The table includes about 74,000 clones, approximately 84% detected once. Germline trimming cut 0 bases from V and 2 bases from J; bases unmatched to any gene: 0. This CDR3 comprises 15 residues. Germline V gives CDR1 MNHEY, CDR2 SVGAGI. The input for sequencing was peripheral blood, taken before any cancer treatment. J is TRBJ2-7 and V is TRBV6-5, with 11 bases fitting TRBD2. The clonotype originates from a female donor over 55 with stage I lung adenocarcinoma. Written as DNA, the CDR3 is TGTGCCAGCAGTTACTCACTAGCGGGGGCCTACGAGCAGTACTTC. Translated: CASSYSLAGAYEQYF.